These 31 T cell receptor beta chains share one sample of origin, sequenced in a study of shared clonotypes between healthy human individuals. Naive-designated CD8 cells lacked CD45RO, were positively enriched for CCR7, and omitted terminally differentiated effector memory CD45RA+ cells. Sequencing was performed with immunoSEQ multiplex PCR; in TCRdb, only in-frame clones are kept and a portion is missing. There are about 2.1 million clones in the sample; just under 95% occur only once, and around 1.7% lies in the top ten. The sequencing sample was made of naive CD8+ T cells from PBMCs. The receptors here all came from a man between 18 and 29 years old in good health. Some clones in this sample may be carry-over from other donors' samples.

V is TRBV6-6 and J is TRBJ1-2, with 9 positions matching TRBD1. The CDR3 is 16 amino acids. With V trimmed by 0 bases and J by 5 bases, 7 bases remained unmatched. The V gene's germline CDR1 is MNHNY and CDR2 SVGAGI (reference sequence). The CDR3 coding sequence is TGTGCCAGCAGTTACTCCCGGACAGGGGTCTTTTATGGCTACACCTTC. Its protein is CASSYSRTGVFYGYTF.

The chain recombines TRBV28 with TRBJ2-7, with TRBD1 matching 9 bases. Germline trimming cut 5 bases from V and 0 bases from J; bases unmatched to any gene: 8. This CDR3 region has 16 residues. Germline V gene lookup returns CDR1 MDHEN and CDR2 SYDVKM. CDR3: CASSPADRGPSYEQYF. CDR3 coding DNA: TGTGCCAGCAGTCCGGCGGACAGGGGTCCCTCCTACGAGCAGTACTTC.

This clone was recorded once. CDR3 amino acids: CASSLGAEVYNEQFF. CDR3 sequence (DNA): TGTGCCAGCAGTTTGGGGGCGGAGGTCTACAATGAGCAGTTCTTC. V usage is TRBV27 and J usage is TRBJ2-1; a weak D match, TRBD1 (6 bases). Germline CDR1 is MNHEY and CDR2 is SMNVEV (reference sequence). CDR3 length: 15 residues. V was shortened by 3 bases and J by 3 bases, with 12 bases between the two germline ends.

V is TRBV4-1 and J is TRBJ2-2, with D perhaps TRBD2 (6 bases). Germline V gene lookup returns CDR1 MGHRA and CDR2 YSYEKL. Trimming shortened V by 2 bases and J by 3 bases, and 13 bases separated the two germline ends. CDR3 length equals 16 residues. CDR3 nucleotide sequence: TGCGCCAGCAGCCAACGGGGACTCGGGTACACCGGGGAGCTGTTTTTT. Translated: CASSQRGLGYTGELFF.

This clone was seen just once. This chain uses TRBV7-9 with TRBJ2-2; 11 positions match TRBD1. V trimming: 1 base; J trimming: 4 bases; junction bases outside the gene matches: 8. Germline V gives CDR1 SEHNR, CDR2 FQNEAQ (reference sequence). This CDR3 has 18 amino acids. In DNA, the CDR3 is TGTGCCAGCAGCTTAGTTTGGACAGGGGGCGCGGGCACCGGGGAGCTGTTTTTT. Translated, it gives CASSLVWTGGAGTGELFF.

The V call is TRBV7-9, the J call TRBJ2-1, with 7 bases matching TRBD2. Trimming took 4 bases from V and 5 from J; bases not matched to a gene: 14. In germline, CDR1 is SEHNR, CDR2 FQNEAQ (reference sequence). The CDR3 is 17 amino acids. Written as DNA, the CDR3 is TGTGCCAGCAGCTCCTTCCGCGGGAGTGCTCGGGACAATGAGCAGTTCTTC. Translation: CASSSFRGSARDNEQFF.

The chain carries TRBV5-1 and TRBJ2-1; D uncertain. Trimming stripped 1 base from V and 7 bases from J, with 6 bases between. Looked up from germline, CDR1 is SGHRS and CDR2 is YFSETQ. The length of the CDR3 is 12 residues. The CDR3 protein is CASSLMMNEQFF. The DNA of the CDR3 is TGCGCCAGCAGCTTGATGATGAATGAGCAGTTCTTC. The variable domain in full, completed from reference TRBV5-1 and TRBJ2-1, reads KAGVTQTPRYLIKTRGQQVTLSCSPISGHRSVSWYQQTPGQGLQFLFEYFSETQRNKGNFPGRFSGRQFSNSRSEMNVSTLELGDSALYLCASSLMMNEQFFGPGTRLTVL.

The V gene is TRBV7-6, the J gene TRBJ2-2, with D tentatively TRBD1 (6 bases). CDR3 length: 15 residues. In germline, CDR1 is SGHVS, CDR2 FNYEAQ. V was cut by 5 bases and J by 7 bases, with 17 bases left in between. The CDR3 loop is CASSQKRGIGGELFF. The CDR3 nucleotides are TGTGCCAGCAGCCAAAAAAGGGGGATCGGCGGGGAGCTGTTTTTT.

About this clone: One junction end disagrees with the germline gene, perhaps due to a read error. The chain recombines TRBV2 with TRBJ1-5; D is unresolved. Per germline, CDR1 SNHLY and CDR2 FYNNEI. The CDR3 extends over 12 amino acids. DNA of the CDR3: TGTGCCAGCAGGGAAGTTAATCAGCCCCAGCATTTT. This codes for CASREVNQPQHF.

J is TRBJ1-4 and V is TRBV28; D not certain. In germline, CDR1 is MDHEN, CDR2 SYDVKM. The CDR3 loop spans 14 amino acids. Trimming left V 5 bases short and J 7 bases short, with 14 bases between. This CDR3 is CASSVTPRPEKLFF. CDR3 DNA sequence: TGTGCCAGCAGTGTGACTCCTCGGCCTGAAAAACTGTTTTTT. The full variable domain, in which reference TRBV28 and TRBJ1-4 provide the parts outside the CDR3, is DVKVTQSSRYLVKRTGEKVFLECVQDMDHENMFWYRQDPGLGLRLIYFSYDVKMKEKGDIPEGYSVSREKKERFSLILESASTNQTSMYLCASSVTPRPEKLFFGSGTQLSVL.

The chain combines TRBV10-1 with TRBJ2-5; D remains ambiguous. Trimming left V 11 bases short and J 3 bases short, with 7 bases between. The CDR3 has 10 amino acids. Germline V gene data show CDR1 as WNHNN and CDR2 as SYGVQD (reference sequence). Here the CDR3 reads CAPPEETQYF. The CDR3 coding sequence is TGCGCCCCCCCAGAAGAGACCCAGTACTTC.

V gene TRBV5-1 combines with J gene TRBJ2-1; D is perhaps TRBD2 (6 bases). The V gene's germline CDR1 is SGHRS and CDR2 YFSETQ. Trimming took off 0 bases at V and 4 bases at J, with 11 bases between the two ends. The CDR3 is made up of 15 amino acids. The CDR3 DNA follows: TGCGCCAGCAGCTTGGGGGAGGCCTCGTACAATGAGCAGTTCTTC. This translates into CASSLGEASYNEQFF. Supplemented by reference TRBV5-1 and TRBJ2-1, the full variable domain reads KAGVTQTPRYLIKTRGQQVTLSCSPISGHRSVSWYQQTPGQGLQFLFEYFSETQRNKGNFPGRFSGRQFSNSRSEMNVSTLELGDSALYLCASSLGEASYNEQFFGPGTRLTVL.

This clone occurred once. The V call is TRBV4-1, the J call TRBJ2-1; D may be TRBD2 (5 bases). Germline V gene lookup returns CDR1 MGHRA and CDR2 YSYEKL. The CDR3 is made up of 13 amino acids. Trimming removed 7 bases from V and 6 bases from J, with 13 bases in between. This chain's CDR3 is CASTHGGSNEQFF. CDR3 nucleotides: TGCGCCAGCACCCACGGCGGGTCCAATGAGCAGTTCTTC.

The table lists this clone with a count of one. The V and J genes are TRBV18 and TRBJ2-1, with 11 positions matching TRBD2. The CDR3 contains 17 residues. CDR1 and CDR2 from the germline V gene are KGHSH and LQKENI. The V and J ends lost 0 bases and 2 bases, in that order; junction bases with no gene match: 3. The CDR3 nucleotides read TGTGCCAGCTCACCACCGGGACTAGCGGACCCCTACAATGAGCAGTTCTTC. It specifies CASSPPGLADPYNEQFF.

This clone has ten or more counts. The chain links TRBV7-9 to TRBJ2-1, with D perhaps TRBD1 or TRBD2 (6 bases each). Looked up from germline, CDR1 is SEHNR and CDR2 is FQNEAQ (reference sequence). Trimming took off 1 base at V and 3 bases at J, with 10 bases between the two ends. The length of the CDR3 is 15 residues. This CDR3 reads CASSLDGGFYNEQFF. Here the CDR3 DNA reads TGTGCCAGCAGCTTAGACGGGGGCTTCTACAATGAGCAGTTCTTC.

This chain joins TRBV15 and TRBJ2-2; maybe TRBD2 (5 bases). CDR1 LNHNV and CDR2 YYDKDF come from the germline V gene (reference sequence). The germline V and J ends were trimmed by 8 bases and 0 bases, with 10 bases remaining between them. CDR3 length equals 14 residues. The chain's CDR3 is CATSGLANTGELFF. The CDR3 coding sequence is TGTGCCACCTCGGGGTTAGCGAACACCGGGGAGCTGTTTTTT.

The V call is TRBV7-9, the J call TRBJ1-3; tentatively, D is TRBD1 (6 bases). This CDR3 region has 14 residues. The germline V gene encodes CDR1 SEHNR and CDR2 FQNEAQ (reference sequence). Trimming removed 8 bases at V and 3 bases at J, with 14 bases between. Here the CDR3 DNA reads TGTGCCAGCCCACAGGGCGCGGGTGGAAACACCATATATTTT. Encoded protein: CASPQGAGGNTIYF.

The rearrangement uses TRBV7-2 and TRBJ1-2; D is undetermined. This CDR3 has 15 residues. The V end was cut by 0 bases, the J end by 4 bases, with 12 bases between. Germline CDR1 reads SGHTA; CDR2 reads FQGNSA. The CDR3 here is CASSLAAVQFYGYTF. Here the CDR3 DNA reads TGTGCCAGCAGCTTAGCGGCGGTACAGTTCTATGGCTACACCTTC.

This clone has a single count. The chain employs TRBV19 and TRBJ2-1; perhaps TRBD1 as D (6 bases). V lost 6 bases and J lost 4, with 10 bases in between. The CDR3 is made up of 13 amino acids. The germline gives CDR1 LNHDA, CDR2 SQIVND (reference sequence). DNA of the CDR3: TGTGCCAGTAGCGTACAGGGATACAATGAGCAGTTCTTC. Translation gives CASSVQGYNEQFF.

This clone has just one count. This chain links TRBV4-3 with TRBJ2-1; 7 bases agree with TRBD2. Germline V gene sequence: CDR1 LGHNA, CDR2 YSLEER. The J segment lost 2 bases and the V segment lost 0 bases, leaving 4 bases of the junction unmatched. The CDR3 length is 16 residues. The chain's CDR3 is CASSQDGGSTYNEQFF. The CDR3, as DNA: TGCGCCAGCAGCCAAGACGGCGGGAGTACCTACAATGAGCAGTTCTTC.

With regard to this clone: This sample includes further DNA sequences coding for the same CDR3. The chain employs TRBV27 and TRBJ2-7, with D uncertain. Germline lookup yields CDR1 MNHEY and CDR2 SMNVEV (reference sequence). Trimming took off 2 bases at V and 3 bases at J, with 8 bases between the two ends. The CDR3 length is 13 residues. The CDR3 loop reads CASSLGSRYEQYF. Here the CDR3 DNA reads TGTGCCAGCAGTTTAGGCAGCCGCTACGAGCAGTACTTC.

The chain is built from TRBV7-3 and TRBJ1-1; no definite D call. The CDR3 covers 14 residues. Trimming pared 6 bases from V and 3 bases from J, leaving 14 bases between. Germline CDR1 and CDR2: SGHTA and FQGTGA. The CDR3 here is CASSSHPGDTEAFF. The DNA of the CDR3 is TGTGCCAGCAGTTCGCATCCAGGCGACACTGAAGCTTTCTTT.

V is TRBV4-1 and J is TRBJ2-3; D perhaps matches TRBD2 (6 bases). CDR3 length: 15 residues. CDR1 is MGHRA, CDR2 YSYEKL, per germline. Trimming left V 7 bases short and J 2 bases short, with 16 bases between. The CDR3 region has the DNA TGCGCCAGCACCCTGTTAGCGGAAAACACAGATACGCAGTATTTT. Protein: CASTLLAENTDTQYF.

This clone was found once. DNA for the CDR3: TGTGCCAGCAGTGGTGGGGGAACCTACGAGCAGTACTTC. It translates to CASSGGGTYEQYF. V and J are TRBV27 and TRBJ2-7; possibly TRBD1 or TRBD2 for D (5 bases each). The V end was cut by 5 bases, the J end by 2 bases, with 10 bases between. There are 13 residues in the CDR3. Germline-derived CDR1 and CDR2 are MNHEY and SMNVEV (reference sequence).

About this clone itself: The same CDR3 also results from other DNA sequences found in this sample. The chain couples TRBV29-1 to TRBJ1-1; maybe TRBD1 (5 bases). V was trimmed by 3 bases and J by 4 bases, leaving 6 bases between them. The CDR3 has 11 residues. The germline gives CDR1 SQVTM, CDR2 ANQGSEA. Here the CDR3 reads CSVDGGTEAFF. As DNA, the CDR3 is TGCAGCGTTGATGGGGGCACTGAAGCTTTCTTT.

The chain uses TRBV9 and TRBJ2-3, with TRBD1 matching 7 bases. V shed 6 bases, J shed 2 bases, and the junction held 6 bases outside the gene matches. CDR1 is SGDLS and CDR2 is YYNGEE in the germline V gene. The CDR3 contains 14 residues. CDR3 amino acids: CASKRGRITDTQYF. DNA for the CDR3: TGTGCCAGCAAAAGGGGGCGGATCACAGATACGCAGTATTTT.

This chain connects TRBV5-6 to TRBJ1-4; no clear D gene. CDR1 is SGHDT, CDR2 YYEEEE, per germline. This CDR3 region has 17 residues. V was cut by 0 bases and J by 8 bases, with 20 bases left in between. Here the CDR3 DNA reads TGTGCCAGCAGCTTGGGATTGCAGCCTAACCTGGAAGAAAAACTGTTTTTT. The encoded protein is CASSLGLQPNLEEKLFF.

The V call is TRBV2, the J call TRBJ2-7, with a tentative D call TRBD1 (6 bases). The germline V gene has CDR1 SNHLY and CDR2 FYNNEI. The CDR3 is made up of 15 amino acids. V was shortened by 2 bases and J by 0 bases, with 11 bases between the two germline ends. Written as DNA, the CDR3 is TGTGCCAGCAGTGAAACCGACAGGAGCTCCTACGAGCAGTACTTC. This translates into CASSETDRSSYEQYF.

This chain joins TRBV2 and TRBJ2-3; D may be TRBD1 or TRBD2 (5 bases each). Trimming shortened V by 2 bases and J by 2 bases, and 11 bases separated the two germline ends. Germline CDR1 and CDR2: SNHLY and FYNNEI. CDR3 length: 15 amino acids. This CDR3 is CASSEYGGITDTQYF. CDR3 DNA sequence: TGTGCCAGCAGTGAATATGGGGGAATCACAGATACGCAGTATTTT.

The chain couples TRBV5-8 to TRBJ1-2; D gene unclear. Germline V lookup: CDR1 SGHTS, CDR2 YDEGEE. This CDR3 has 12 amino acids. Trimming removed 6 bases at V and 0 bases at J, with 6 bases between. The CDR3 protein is CASTSSNYGYTF. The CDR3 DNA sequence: TGTGCCAGCACCTCTTCTAACTATGGCTACACCTTC.

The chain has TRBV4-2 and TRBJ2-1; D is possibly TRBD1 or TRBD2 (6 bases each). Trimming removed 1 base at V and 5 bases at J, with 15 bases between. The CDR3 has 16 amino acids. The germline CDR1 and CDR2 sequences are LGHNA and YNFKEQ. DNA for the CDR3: TGTGCCAGCAGCCAAGGAGGGGGGCTAGCCCACAATGAGCAGTTCTTC. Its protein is CASSQGGGLAHNEQFF.